This T cell receptor (beta chain) came from a study of blood T cell repertoires in COVID-19. Only in-frame clones appear in the TCRdb table, and some are missing; sequencing was by immunoSEQ multiplex PCR. Of 150,000 to 180,000 clones listed, roughly four fifths were seen once; the top ten hold approximately 32%. The CDR3 is 15 amino acids. Germline V CDR1 and CDR2: WSHSY, SAAADI. V shed 5 bases and J 4 bases; nucleotides not matched to a gene: 5. The chain carries TRBV10-2 and TRBJ2-3; 11 nucleotides match TRBD2. The specimen sequenced was peripheral blood. The sequence derives from a woman aged 55-69 years with acute or convalescent COVID-19. The CDR3 sequence: CASSPLAGGPDTQYF. CDR3 DNA sequence: TGCGCCAGCAGTCCTCTAGCGGGGGGCCCAGATACGCAGTATTTT.